This T cell receptor (beta chain) was sequenced for a study of memory CD8 T cells in hepatitis C reinfection. As for the study in general: HCV reinfection meant a positive HCV RNA test after two negative tests at least 60 days apart.

Time point: pre-reinfection, 55 to 20 weeks before reinfection detection. The sorted cells went straight to TCR sequencing with no prior in vitro expansion. Control naive CD8 T cells came from a couple of donors at all three reinfection time points. Some clones are missing from TCRdb's copy, which holds only in-frame ones; the method was immunoSEQ multiplex PCR. The sample consists of tens of thousands of clones, about 90% of them appearing once. The CDR3 spans 14 residues. V shed 6 bases, J shed 8 bases, and the junction held 9 bases outside the gene matches. Looked up from germline, CDR1 is MGHRA and CDR2 is YSYEKL.

Sequencing input: naive CD8+ T cells sorted from blood. The J gene is TRBJ2-1, the V gene TRBV4-1; 8 nucleotides match TRBD2. The TCR originated in a man between 18 and 29 years old with hepatitis C virus infection. This CDR3 reads CASRLGTRSDEQFF. The DNA for the CDR3 is TGCGCCAGCAGGTTGGGGACTAGGTCGGATGAGCAGTTCTTC.